Listed below are T cell receptor beta chains from one sample, sequenced in a study of blood T cell repertoires in COVID-19. The assay was immunoSEQ multiplex PCR, and TCRdb's table has in-frame clones only and misses some. The sample includes around 42,000 clones, roughly 79% of them seen just once. Sequenced sample: peripheral blood. These receptors were collected from a woman over 75 with acute or convalescent COVID-19. The CDR3 runs from the conserved cysteine through the conserved F or W.

TRBJ2-2	TRBV6-5	CASSLSGANTGELFF
TRBJ1-2	TRBV9	CASSPQTGNYGYTF
TRBJ2-1	TRBV10-2	CASSLPSGNDEQFF
TRBJ1-2	TRBV29-1	CSVGGTVANYGYTF
TRBJ2-7	TRBV30	CARQRAGGNEQYF
TRBJ2-3	TRBV5-1	CASSLEVTGGPDTQYF
TRBJ1-3	TRBV7-8	CASSTWGLSGNTIYF
TRBJ2-1	TRBV20-1	CSASGNAREKSYNEQFF
TRBJ2-3	TRBV6-4	CASRRDSSTDTQYF
TRBJ1-1	TRBV6-5	CASRRAPARAFF
TRBJ2-2	TRBV27	CASSPTRTGELFF
TRBJ2-7	TRBV19	CASSIWASGSYEQYF
TRBJ2-1	TRBV9	CASSEREGSYNEQFF
TRBJ2-3	TRBV23-1	CASATLRTGTSTDTQYF
TRBJ1-4	TRBV5-1	CASRTGTGVNEKLFF
TRBJ1-4	TRBV4-1	CASSQDPGQGDEKLFF
TRBJ2-3	TRBV3-1/TRBV3-2	CASSPSGKVTDTQYF
TRBJ2-5	TRBV5-1	CASSSAGGPGTQYF